This paragraph reports one TCR beta chain. Antigen unknown. These data originate in a study of cytomegalovirus exposure and HLA in healthy donors. Study-wide results and caveats: TRBV6-2, TRBV6-3 and some other V segments were unresolvable in 87-base-pair reads. Across donors, sequencing depth was assumed by presence/absence analyses to be roughly uniform.

Germline V CDR1 and CDR2: MDHEN, SYDVKM. The CDR3 spans 10 residues. Trimming stripped 5 bases from V and 10 bases from J, with 8 bases between. Researchers ran the PCR with 60 Vbeta and 13 Jbeta primers. Sequenced by immunoSEQ multiplex PCR; TCRdb stores in-frame clones only, minus some. The sample records nearly 200,000 clones, 75% to 90% being singletons. The clonotype originates from a woman in her 50s in good health and CMV-seropositive. The sequenced sample was PBMCs. The chain is built from TRBV28 and TRBJ1-1; perhaps TRBD1 as D (6 bases). The CDR3: CASSGGGAFF. CDR3 in DNA: TGTGCCAGCAGTGGGGGCGGAGCTTTCTTT.